These T cell receptor beta chains were read from a single sample in a study of cytomegalovirus exposure and HLA in healthy donors. Produced via immunoSEQ multiplex PCR; TCRdb's table is partial and in-frame only. Of roughly 100,000 clones listed, around three fifths are singletons. Sequenced sample: PBMCs. These receptors were obtained from a woman aged 45-60 years in good health and CMV-seropositive. The CDR3 runs from the conserved cysteine through the conserved F or W. The D gene is left open where the match is weak. Clone sizes are given selectively: once, few, many, or a class where the clone is expanded.

V gene	D gene	CDR3 length	clone size	J gene	CDR3 protein	CDR3 DNA
TRBV28	TRBD1	15	-	TRBJ2-4	CASSFYQGAENIQYF	TGTGCCAGCAGTTTCTACCAGGGGGCAGAAAACATTCAGTACTTC
TRBV18	-	16	few	TRBJ1-2	CASSPFSGEDNYGYTF	TGTGCCAGCTCACCATTCTCGGGAGAGGACAACTATGGCTACACCTTC
TRBV28	-	13	-	TRBJ2-7	CASRVTGGYEQYF	TGTGCCAGCAGGGTGACAGGCGGCTACGAGCAGTACTTC
TRBV4-1	-	14	-	TRBJ1-2	CASSHDLGLYGYTF	TGCGCCAGCAGCCATGACCTGGGCCTCTATGGCTACACCTTC
TRBV28	TRBD2	15	-	TRBJ2-2	CASHWGGSNTGELFF	TGTGCCAGTCATTGGGGGGGTTCCAACACCGGGGAGCTGTTTTTT
TRBV2	TRBD1	14	few	TRBJ2-1	CASSGTGGLNEQFF	TGTGCCAGCAGTGGAACAGGGGGTCTCAATGAGCAGTTCTTC
TRBV6-1	-	14	-	TRBJ2-1	CASNPGNSYNEQFF	TGTGCCAGCAACCCAGGAAACTCCTACAATGAGCAGTTCTTC
TRBV28	-	14	-	TRBJ1-2	CASSLQGLGSGYTF	TGTGCCAGCAGTTTACAGGGACTCGGCTCTGGCTACACCTTC
TRBV7-8	-	16	-	TRBJ1-5	CASSLINPGFNQPQHF	TGTGCCAGCAGCTTAATCAATCCGGGGTTCAATCAGCCCCAGCATTTT
TRBV11-3	-	12	-	TRBJ1-1	CASSQARGEAFF	TGTGCCAGCAGCCAGGCACGGGGAGAAGCTTTCTTT
TRBV11-2	TRBD1	16	-	TRBJ2-1	CASSIIRTGGVNEQFF	TGTGCCAGCAGCATAATAAGGACAGGGGGGGTGAATGAGCAGTTCTTC
TRBV5-1	TRBD2	16	-	TRBJ2-5	CASSPGASGSQETQYF	TGCGCCAGCAGCCCCGGTGCTAGCGGGAGCCAAGAGACCCAGTACTTC
TRBV7-9	TRBD1	14	few	TRBJ1-3	CASSQTGSGNTIYF	TGTGCCAGCAGCCAGACAGGGTCCGGAAACACCATATATTTT
TRBV30	-	8	few	TRBJ1-2	CAWNAALF	TGTGCCTGGAATGCGGCGCTGTTC
TRBV9	-	15	-	TRBJ2-2	CASSVGQGHTGELFF	TGTGCCAGCAGCGTAGGCCAGGGGCACACCGGGGAGCTGTTTTTT
TRBV5-8	TRBD1	14	-	TRBJ2-7	CASSTYSTGDEQYF	TGTGCCAGCTCTACTTATTCGACAGGGGACGAGCAGTACTTC
TRBV6-1	-	17	-	TRBJ2-7	CASSETVRTSSSYEQYF	TGTGCCAGCAGTGAAACCGTGAGGACTTCAAGCTCCTACGAGCAGTACTTC
TRBV20-1	-	11	-	TRBJ1-1	CSARLNTEAFF	TGCAGTGCTAGACTTAACACTGAAGCTTTCTTT
TRBV27	-	16	once	TRBJ1-2	CASSLSDRGGAHGYTF	TGTGCCAGCAGTTTGAGCGATCGCGGGGGCGCACATGGCTACACCTTC
TRBV2	TRBD1	15	-	TRBJ1-4	CASSEGGTGGEKLFF	TGTGCCAGCAGTGAAGGGGGGACAGGGGGTGAAAAACTGTTTTTT
TRBV6-5	-	14	-	TRBJ1-1	CASSYSSSIDGAFF	TGTGCCAGCAGTTACTCGAGTTCAATAGACGGGGCTTTCTTT
TRBV7-7	TRBD1	15	-	TRBJ1-5	CASSEGQGFVQPQHF	TGTGCCAGCAGCGAGGGACAGGGGTTCGTTCAGCCCCAGCATTTT
TRBV5-1	TRBD1	16	-	TRBJ2-7	CASSLAGTAFGYEQYF	TGCGCCAGCAGCTTGGCCGGGACAGCTTTTGGTTACGAGCAGTACTTC
TRBV5-1	-	17	-	TRBJ1-1	CASSYRPTGTGNTEAFF	TGCGCCAGCAGCTACCGACCGACAGGTACGGGGAACACTGAAGCTTTCTTT
TRBV7-3	TRBD2	13	few	TRBJ2-7	CASIELIAGQQYF	TGTGCCAGCATCGAACTCATAGCGGGGCAGCAGTACTTC
TRBV28	TRBD1	14	-	TRBJ2-5	CASSPDRYQETQYF	TGTGCCAGCAGTCCGGACAGGTACCAAGAGACCCAGTACTTC
TRBV7-9	-	14	-	TRBJ1-4	CASSLRAGGEKLFF	TGTGCCAGCAGCTTAAGGGCAGGAGGGGAAAAACTGTTTTTT
TRBV6-5	TRBD1	14	-	TRBJ2-1	CASSFGQGYNEQFF	TGTGCCAGCAGTTTTGGACAGGGTTACAATGAGCAGTTCTTC
TRBV19	TRBD1	14	-	TRBJ1-5	CASSGDRGHQPQHF	TGTGCCAGTAGTGGGGACAGGGGCCATCAGCCCCAGCATTTT
TRBV25-1	-	14	-	TRBJ2-5	CASSVSGSLGTQYF	TGTGCCAGCAGCGTGAGCGGGTCTCTAGGGACCCAGTACTTC
TRBV28	-	13	few	TRBJ1-5	CASSWYGDQPQHF	TGTGCCAGCAGTTGGTACGGGGATCAGCCCCAGCATTTT
TRBV5-6	TRBD1	14	-	TRBJ2-1	CASSLGTGLVEQFF	TGTGCCAGCAGCTTGGGGACAGGGCTTGTTGAGCAGTTCTTC
TRBV5-1	-	16	-	TRBJ2-7	CASSLDFENFAYEQYF	TGCGCCAGCAGCTTGGACTTTGAGAACTTCGCCTACGAGCAGTACTTC
TRBV2	TRBD1	13	-	TRBJ2-7	CASSWQGVYEQYF	TGTGCCAGCAGTTGGCAGGGGGTGTACGAGCAGTACTTC
TRBV2	TRBD2	14	-	TRBJ2-5	CASRNGGGQETQYF	TGTGCCAGCAGAAACGGGGGGGGACAAGAGACCCAGTACTTC
TRBV7-9	TRBD1	12	few	TRBJ1-1	CASSPGQQGAFF	TGTGCCAGCAGCCCGGGACAGCAAGGGGCTTTCTTT
TRBV29-1	-	15	few	TRBJ2-5	CSVEEKGIMDETQYF	TGCAGCGTTGAAGAAAAGGGGATCATGGATGAGACCCAGTACTTC